What follows are 12 T cell receptor beta chains derived from one specimen sequenced in a study of early T cells in non-severe SARS-CoV-2 infection. TCRdb re-called the 5' RACE reads with MiXCR, one entry per CDR3 protein. The repertoire includes about 89,000 distinct CDR3 sequences, 16% of them detected once, and about 5% sits in the top ten. The sequences come from whole blood, collected at baseline. The receptors were sampled from an adult who was a healthcare worker with PCR-confirmed SARS-CoV-2 infection or an uninfected control (not recorded which).

The chain is built from TRBV6-2 or TRBV6-3 and TRBJ2-3; a possible D gene is TRBD2 (6 bases). The CDR3 has 16 residues. V was shortened by 6 bases and J by 0 bases, with 16 bases between the two germline ends. Germline V gene data show CDR1 as MNHEY and CDR2 as SVGEGT. The CDR3 nucleotides are TGTGCCAGCAGCCACACAGGCGGGATTAGCACAGATACGCAGTATTTT. Translation: CASSHTGGISTDTQYF.

This clonotype appeared a single time. The rearrangement links TRBV21-1 to TRBJ2-7; no DNA check was done on the table's D call, TRBD1. TRBV21-1 is tagged as a pseudogene. The CDR3 is made up of 14 amino acids. CDR3 nucleotides: TGTGCCAGCGGGGTCAGGGTCCGCCGGGCAAAGCAGTACTTC. Its protein is CASGVRVRRAKQYF.

This clonotype was counted many times. The chain combines TRBV2 with TRBJ1-1; TRBD1 agrees at 7 bases. The CDR3 is 14 amino acids. Germline V CDR1 and CDR2: SNHLY, FYNNEI. V dropped 5 bases and J dropped 2; count of bases not matched to a gene: 5. The CDR3 here is CASSLQGGNTEAFF. CDR3 coding DNA: TGTGCCAGCAGTCTTCAGGGGGGCAACACTGAAGCTTTCTTT.

V and J are TRBV12-3 or TRBV12-4 and TRBJ2-7, with D perhaps matching TRBD2 (5 bases). The ends were cut back, 6 bases at V and 3 bases at J, with 15 bases in the middle. The CDR3 has 14 amino acids. CDR3 coding DNA: TGTGCCAGCAGGATCGGGGATCGGTTCTACGAGCAGTACTTC. Protein product: CASRIGDRFYEQYF.

This clonotype was seen many times. The chain links TRBV2 to TRBJ2-2, with TRBD1 as a possible D gene (6 bases). Germline CDR1 is SNHLY and CDR2 is FYNNEI. The CDR3 is 14 amino acids. Trimming pared 6 bases from V and 4 bases from J, leaving 12 bases between. The CDR3 here is CASSGGQTTGELFF. CDR3 bases: TGTGCCAGCAGCGGAGGACAGACCACCGGGGAGCTGTTTTTT.

This clonotype occurred many times. This chain joins TRBV5-6 and TRBJ2-7; no clear D. The CDR3 has 12 amino acids. Trimming removed 4 bases at V and 4 bases at J, with 9 bases between. Germline CDR1 is SGHDT and CDR2 is YYEEEE. Here the CDR3 reads CASSTKGYEQYF. The CDR3 region has the DNA TGTGCCAGCAGCACCAAGGGTTACGAGCAGTACTTC.

This clonotype was detected ten times or more. The rearrangement joins TRBV4-3 to TRBJ2-7; D is possibly TRBD1 (7 bases). The CDR3 is 14 amino acids. CDR1 and CDR2 (germline): LGHNA, YSLEER. Trimming left V 0 bases short and J 2 bases short, with 8 bases between. The CDR3 DNA sequence: TGCGCCAGCAGCCAAGACAGGGGGGCCTACGAGCAGTACTTC. It yields the protein CASSQDRGAYEQYF.

V gene TRBV29-1 combines with J gene TRBJ2-7; D perhaps matches TRBD1 (5 bases). CDR3 size: 12 residues. The V end was cut by 4 bases, the J end by 3 bases, with 10 bases between. The germline V gene has CDR1 SQVTM and CDR2 ANQGSEA. The CDR3: CSVGDSNYEQYF. CDR3 bases: TGCAGCGTTGGTGACAGTAACTACGAGCAGTACTTC.

The V gene is TRBV3-1, the J gene TRBJ1-2; D is possibly TRBD1 (5 bases). With 1 base removed from V and 8 bases from J, the gap between germline ends came to 17 bases. The CDR3 contains 15 residues. Germline CDR1 is LGHDT and CDR2 is YNNKEL (reference sequence). CDR3 sequence reads: CASSQGGTPGGGYTF. CDR3 in DNA: TGTGCCAGCAGCCAAGGCGGGACGCCCGGCGGCGGCTACACCTTC.

This clonotype turned up a few times. The chain joins TRBV2 to TRBJ2-1; TRBD2 agrees at 10 bases. V lost 8 bases to trimming and J lost 9 bases; unmatched junction nucleotides: 10. The CDR3 totals 14 residues. Germline CDR1 reads SNHLY; CDR2 reads FYNNEI. DNA for the CDR3: TGTGCCAGCCAGGGAGCGGGAGGGAGTGGTGAGCAGTTCTTC. Encoded protein: CASQGAGGSGEQFF.

The chain recombines TRBV15 with TRBJ2-2, with 10 bases aligning to TRBD2. CDR1 and CDR2 (germline): LNHNV, YYDKDF (reference sequence). The V gene end was trimmed by 1 base and the J gene end by 15 bases; junction bases not matched to a gene: 2. This CDR3 has 12 amino acids. In nucleotides, the CDR3 is TGTGCCACCAGCAGAGCTAGCGGGAGTGTGTTTTTT. The encoded protein is CATSRASGSVFF.

This clonotype showed up just a few times. The V gene is TRBV20-1, the J gene TRBJ2-7; D ambiguous. The CDR3 runs 13 residues. Germline V CDR1 and CDR2: DFQATT, SNEGSKA (reference sequence). V was pared by 3 bases and J by 4 bases, with 13 bases between. The chain's CDR3 is CSASAPLLYEQYF. The CDR3 DNA follows: TGCAGTGCTAGTGCTCCCCTACTGTACGAGCAGTACTTC.